Reported below is one T cell receptor beta chain. Residents of 24 US areas, aged about 18 to 89 years, made up the participants. This sample is part of a study of blood T cell repertoires in COVID-19. About the research overall: Both acute and convalescent COVID-19 samples were obtained from the United States, Italy and Spain. The cDNA or gDNA used as material had been derived from T cells, B-cell-depleted T cells, or PBMCs.

The V gene's germline CDR1 is MGHRA and CDR2 YSYEKL. The CDR3 extends over 13 amino acids. The trim removed 4 bases at V and 7 bases at J, leaving 4 bases unmatched. Sequenced by immunoSEQ multiplex PCR; TCRdb stores in-frame clones only, minus some. The sample carries 400,000 to 500,000 clones, nearly 90% recorded once. The sequence came from a woman aged 18-29 years who had been exposed to COVID-19. The specimen was PBMCs or T cells enriched from blood (not recorded which). The chain carries TRBV4-1 and TRBJ1-5; the match to TRBD1 covers 7 bases. CDR3: CASSLNRGQPQHF. As DNA, the CDR3 is TGCGCCAGCAGCCTTAACAGGGGACAGCCCCAGCATTTT.